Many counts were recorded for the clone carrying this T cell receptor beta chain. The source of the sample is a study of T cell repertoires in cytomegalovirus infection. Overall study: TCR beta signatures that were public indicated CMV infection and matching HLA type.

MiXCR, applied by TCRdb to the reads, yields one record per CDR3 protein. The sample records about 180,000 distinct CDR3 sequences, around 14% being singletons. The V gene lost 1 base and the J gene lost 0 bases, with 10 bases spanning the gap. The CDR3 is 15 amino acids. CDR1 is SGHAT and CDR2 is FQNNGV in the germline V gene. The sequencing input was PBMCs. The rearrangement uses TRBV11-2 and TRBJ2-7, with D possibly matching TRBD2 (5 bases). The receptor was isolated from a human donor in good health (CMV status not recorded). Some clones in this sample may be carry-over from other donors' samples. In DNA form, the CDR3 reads TGTGCCAGCAGCTTAGGACTATCTATCTCCTACGAGCAGTACTTC. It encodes CASSLGLSISYEQYF.